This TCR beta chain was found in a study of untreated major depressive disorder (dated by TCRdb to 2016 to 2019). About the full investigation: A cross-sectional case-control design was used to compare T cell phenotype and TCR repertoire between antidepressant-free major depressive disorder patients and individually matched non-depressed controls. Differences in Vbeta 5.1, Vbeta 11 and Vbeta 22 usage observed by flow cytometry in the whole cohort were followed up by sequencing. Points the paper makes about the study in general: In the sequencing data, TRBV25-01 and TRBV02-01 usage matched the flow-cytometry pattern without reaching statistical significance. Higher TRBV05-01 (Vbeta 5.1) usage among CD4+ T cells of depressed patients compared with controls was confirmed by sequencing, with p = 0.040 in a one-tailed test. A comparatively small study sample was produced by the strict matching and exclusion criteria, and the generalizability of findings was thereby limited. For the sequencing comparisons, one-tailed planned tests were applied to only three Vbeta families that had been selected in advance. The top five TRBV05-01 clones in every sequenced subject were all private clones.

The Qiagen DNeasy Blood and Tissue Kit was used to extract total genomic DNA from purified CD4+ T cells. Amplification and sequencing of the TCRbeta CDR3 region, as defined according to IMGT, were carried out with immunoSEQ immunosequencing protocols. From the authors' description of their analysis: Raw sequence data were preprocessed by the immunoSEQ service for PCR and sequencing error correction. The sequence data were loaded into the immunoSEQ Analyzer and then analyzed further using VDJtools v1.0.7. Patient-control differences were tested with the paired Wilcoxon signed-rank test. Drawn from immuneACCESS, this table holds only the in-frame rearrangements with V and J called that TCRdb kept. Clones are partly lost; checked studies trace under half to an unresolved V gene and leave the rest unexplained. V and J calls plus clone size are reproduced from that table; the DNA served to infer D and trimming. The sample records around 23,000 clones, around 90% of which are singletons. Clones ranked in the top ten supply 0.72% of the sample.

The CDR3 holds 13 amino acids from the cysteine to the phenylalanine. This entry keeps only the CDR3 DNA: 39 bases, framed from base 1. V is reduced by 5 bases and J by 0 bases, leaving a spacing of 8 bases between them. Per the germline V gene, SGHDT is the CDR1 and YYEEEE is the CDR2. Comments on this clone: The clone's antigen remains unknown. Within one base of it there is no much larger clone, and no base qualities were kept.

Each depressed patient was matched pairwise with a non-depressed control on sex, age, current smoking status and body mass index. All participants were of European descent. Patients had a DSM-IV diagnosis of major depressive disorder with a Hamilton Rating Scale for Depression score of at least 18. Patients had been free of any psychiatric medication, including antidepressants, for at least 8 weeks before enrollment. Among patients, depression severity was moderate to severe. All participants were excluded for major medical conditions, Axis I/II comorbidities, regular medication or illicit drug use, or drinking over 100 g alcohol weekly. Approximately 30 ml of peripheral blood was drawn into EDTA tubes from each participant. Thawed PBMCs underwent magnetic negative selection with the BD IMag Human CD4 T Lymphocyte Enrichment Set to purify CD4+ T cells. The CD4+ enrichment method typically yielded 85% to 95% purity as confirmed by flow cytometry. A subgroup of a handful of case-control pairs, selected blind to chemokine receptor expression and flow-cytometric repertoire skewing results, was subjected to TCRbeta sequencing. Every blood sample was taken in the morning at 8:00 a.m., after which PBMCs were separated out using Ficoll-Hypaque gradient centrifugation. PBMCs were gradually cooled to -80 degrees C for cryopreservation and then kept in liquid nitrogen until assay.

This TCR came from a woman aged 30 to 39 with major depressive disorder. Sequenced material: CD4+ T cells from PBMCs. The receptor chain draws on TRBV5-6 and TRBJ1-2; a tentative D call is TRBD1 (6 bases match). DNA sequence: TGTGCCAGCAGTGGGGGCACTAACTATGGCTACACCTTC. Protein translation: CASSGGTNYGYTF. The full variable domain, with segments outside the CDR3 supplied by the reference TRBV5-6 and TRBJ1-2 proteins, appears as DAGVTQSPTHLIKTRGQQVTLRCSPKSGHDTVSWYQQALGQGPQFIFQYYEEEERQRGNFPDRFSGHQFPNYSSELNVNALLLGDSALYLCASSGGTNYGYTFGSGTRLTVV.